What follows describes a single TCR beta chain. Its target is not known. This entry is derived from a study of T cell responses to AZD1222 COVID-19 vaccine. Across the study: Some second doses came at about 4 weeks and others at about 12 weeks; these were pooled.

Study-wide results and caveats: It was only after the peak T cell response that any repertoires were sampled. Targets within unmutated variant regions were reportedly found for nearly half of spike-specific TCRs.

The protocol was immunoSEQ multiplex PCR, while the TCRdb copy is restricted to in-frame clones and leaves out a portion. The data show 120,000 to 150,000 clones, 85% to 95% seen once. CDR1 GTSNPN and CDR2 SVGIG come from the germline V gene (reference sequence). This CDR3 is built from 11 residues. The V end was cut by 4 bases, the J end by 12 bases, with 10 bases between. The sequenced sample was peripheral blood, obtained on day 0 of AZD1222 vaccination. The chain combines TRBV30 with TRBJ2-6; D ambiguous. The source is an adult in good health. The DNA of the CDR3 is TGTGCCTGGACCCCCGGCGGCGTCCTGACTTTC. Protein sequence: CAWTPGGVLTF.